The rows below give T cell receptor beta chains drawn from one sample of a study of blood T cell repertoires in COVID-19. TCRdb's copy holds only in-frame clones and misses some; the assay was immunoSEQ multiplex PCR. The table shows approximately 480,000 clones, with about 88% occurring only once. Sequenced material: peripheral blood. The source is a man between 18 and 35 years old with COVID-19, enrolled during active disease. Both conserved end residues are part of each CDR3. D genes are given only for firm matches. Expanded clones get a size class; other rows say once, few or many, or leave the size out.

CDR3 protein: CASSLINSGGTGELFF
CDR3 DNA: TGCGCCAGCAGCTTGATCAATTCCGGCGGGACCGGGGAGCTGTTTTTT
D gene: NA
J gene: TRBJ2-2
V gene: TRBV5-1
clone size: NA

CDR3 protein: CAWGIKGGGNEQFF
CDR3 DNA: TGTGCCTGGGGTATTAAAGGAGGCGGGAATGAGCAGTTCTTC
D gene: NA
J gene: TRBJ2-1
V gene: TRBV30
clone size: once

CDR3 protein: CASSSSGGAPYEQYF
CDR3 DNA: TGTGCCAGCAGCTCCAGCGGGGGCGCTCCCTACGAGCAGTACTTC
D gene: TRBD2
J gene: TRBJ2-7
V gene: TRBV9
clone size: NA

CDR3 protein: CASSVESAGTDTQYF
CDR3 DNA: TGTGCCAGCAGCGTAGAGTCGGCAGGGACAGATACGCAGTATTTT
D gene: NA
J gene: TRBJ2-3
V gene: TRBV9
clone size: NA

CDR3 protein: CASSAADEQYF
CDR3 DNA: TGTGCCAGCAGCGCCGCGGACGAGCAGTACTTC
D gene: NA
J gene: TRBJ2-7
V gene: TRBV5-6
clone size: NA

CDR3 protein: CASSILGRVPQHF
CDR3 DNA: TGTGCCAGTAGTATTCTCGGCCGGGTGCCCCAGCATTTT
D gene: NA
J gene: TRBJ1-5
V gene: TRBV19
clone size: NA

CDR3 protein: CASSHMGGSGANVLTF
CDR3 DNA: TGTGCCAGCAGCCACATGGGGGGGTCTGGGGCCAACGTCCTGACTTTC
D gene: TRBD2
J gene: TRBJ2-6
V gene: TRBV7-8
clone size: NA

CDR3 protein: CASSRGDSEIYEQYF
CDR3 DNA: TGTGCCAGCAGCCGGGGGGATTCTGAGATCTACGAGCAGTACTTC
D gene: TRBD2
J gene: TRBJ2-7
V gene: TRBV11-3
clone size: NA

CDR3 protein: CASSFAPGQGGRSEQYF
CDR3 DNA: TGTGCCAGCAGTTTTGCCCCCGGGCAGGGGGGAAGAAGCGAGCAGTACTTC
D gene: NA
J gene: TRBJ2-7
V gene: TRBV27
clone size: once

CDR3 protein: CASSSQPGQGSPLHF
CDR3 DNA: TGTGCCAGCAGTTCCCAACCGGGACAGGGTTCACCCCTCCACTTT
D gene: TRBD1
J gene: TRBJ1-6
V gene: TRBV6-6
clone size: NA

CDR3 protein: CASSQDRYSGNTIYF
CDR3 DNA: TGTGCCAGCAGTCAGGACAGGTACTCTGGAAACACCATATATTTT
D gene: TRBD1
J gene: TRBJ1-3
V gene: TRBV6-5
clone size: NA

CDR3 protein: CAGSTWRRPHNYGYTF
CDR3 DNA: TGTGCCGGCTCAACTTGGAGACGGCCGCATAACTATGGCTACACCTTC
D gene: NA
J gene: TRBJ1-2
V gene: TRBV13
clone size: NA

CDR3 protein: CASSSPGGYGYTF
CDR3 DNA: TGTGCCAGCAGCTCCCCGGGGGGCTATGGCTACACCTTC
D gene: NA
J gene: TRBJ1-2
V gene: TRBV5-8
clone size: few

CDR3 protein: CASTDRGPSTDTQYF
CDR3 DNA: TGTGCCAGCACCGACAGGGGGCCTAGCACAGATACGCAGTATTTT
D gene: TRBD1
J gene: TRBJ2-3
V gene: TRBV5-4
clone size: NA

CDR3 protein: CASSLEISLAESTDTQYF
CDR3 DNA: TGTGCCAGCAGCTTAGAGATTAGTCTAGCGGAGTCCACAGATACGCAGTATTTT
D gene: TRBD2
J gene: TRBJ2-3
V gene: TRBV11-2
clone size: NA

CDR3 protein: CASSLQGGTDTQYF
CDR3 DNA: TGCGCCAGCAGCTTACAGGGCGGGACAGATACGCAGTATTTT
D gene: NA
J gene: TRBJ2-3
V gene: TRBV5-1
clone size: NA

CDR3 protein: CASSFGGLVVYEQYF
CDR3 DNA: TGTGCCAGCAGCTTTGGGGGACTAGTGGTTTACGAGCAGTACTTC
D gene: TRBD2
J gene: TRBJ2-7
V gene: TRBV11-2
clone size: NA

CDR3 protein: CASSQETGAHGYTF
CDR3 DNA: TGTGCCAGCAGCCAGGAGACAGGGGCTCATGGCTACACCTTC
D gene: TRBD1
J gene: TRBJ1-2
V gene: TRBV3-1/TRBV3-2
clone size: NA

CDR3 protein: CASSWDRDSPLHF
CDR3 DNA: TGTGCCAGCAGCTGGGACAGGGACTCACCCCTCCACTTT
D gene: TRBD1
J gene: TRBJ1-6
V gene: TRBV6-5
clone size: NA

CDR3 protein: CAWSGQGASYEQYF
CDR3 DNA: TGTGCCTGGAGTGGGCAGGGGGCTTCCTACGAGCAGTACTTC
D gene: TRBD1
J gene: TRBJ2-7
V gene: TRBV30
clone size: NA

CDR3 protein: CASSLDRVSSPLHF
CDR3 DNA: TGTGCCAGCAGCTTAGACAGGGTCAGTTCACCCCTCCACTTT
D gene: TRBD1
J gene: TRBJ1-6
V gene: TRBV6-6
clone size: NA

CDR3 protein: CASSAYRGLAGGTGELFF
CDR3 DNA: TGTGCCAGCAGTGCCTATCGAGGACTAGCGGGTGGAACCGGGGAGCTGTTTTTT
D gene: TRBD2
J gene: TRBJ2-2
V gene: TRBV25-1
clone size: NA

CDR3 protein: CASSLRRTGRTDTQYF
CDR3 DNA: TGTGCCAGCAGCCTCAGACGGACAGGGCGAACAGATACGCAGTATTTT
D gene: TRBD1
J gene: TRBJ2-3
V gene: TRBV11-1
clone size: once

CDR3 protein: CASSRPPLTGTEDFGAEAFF
CDR3 DNA: TGCGCCAGCAGCCGACCCCCACTTACCGGGACAGAAGACTTTGGGGCTGAAGCTTTCTTT
D gene: TRBD1
J gene: TRBJ1-1
V gene: TRBV5-1
clone size: NA

CDR3 protein: CASSSGSATSGSGDTQYF
CDR3 DNA: TGTGCCAGCAGCTCCGGGAGTGCTACTAGCGGGAGTGGAGATACGCAGTATTTT
D gene: TRBD2
J gene: TRBJ2-3
V gene: TRBV9
clone size: NA

CDR3 protein: CASAKDGVRGTEAFF
CDR3 DNA: TGTGCCAGCGCGAAGGATGGAGTCCGGGGTACTGAAGCTTTCTTT
D gene: NA
J gene: TRBJ1-1
V gene: TRBV11-3
clone size: NA

CDR3 protein: CASNRQLTTVDGYTF
CDR3 DNA: TGTGCCAGCAATCGTCAGTTGACGACTGTTGATGGCTACACCTTC
D gene: NA
J gene: TRBJ1-2
V gene: TRBV2
clone size: NA

CDR3 protein: CASSTWGDEKLFF
CDR3 DNA: TGTGCCAGCAGTACCTGGGGGGACGAAAAACTGTTTTTT
D gene: NA
J gene: TRBJ1-4
V gene: TRBV2
clone size: NA

CDR3 protein: CASSLSGQGPYEQYF
CDR3 DNA: TGTGCCAGCAGTTTATCGGGACAGGGACCCTACGAGCAGTACTTC
D gene: TRBD1
J gene: TRBJ2-7
V gene: TRBV27
clone size: few

CDR3 protein: CASSLYLAPDTGELFF
CDR3 DNA: TGTGCCAGCAGTTTATACCTAGCACCGGACACCGGGGAGCTGTTTTTT
D gene: NA
J gene: TRBJ2-2
V gene: TRBV27
clone size: NA

CDR3 protein: CASSIGGGGTEQFF
CDR3 DNA: TGTGCCAGTAGTATTGGTGGGGGAGGTACTGAGCAGTTCTTC
D gene: NA
J gene: TRBJ2-1
V gene: TRBV19
clone size: NA

CDR3 protein: CASSLTTGGNSPLHF
CDR3 DNA: TGTGCCAGCAGCTTAACAACGGGGGGGAATTCACCCCTCCACTTT
D gene: NA
J gene: TRBJ1-6
V gene: TRBV7-3
clone size: few

CDR3 protein: CASSDRDRGFNEQFF
CDR3 DNA: TGTGCCAGTAGTGACCGGGACAGGGGATTCAATGAGCAGTTCTTC
D gene: TRBD1
J gene: TRBJ2-1
V gene: TRBV19
clone size: NA

CDR3 protein: CASSLRWTSDTGELFF
CDR3 DNA: TGTGCCAGCAGCTTAAGATGGACTAGCGACACCGGGGAGCTGTTTTTT
D gene: TRBD2
J gene: TRBJ2-2
V gene: TRBV7-8
clone size: NA

CDR3 protein: CASSLQGNNQPQHF
CDR3 DNA: TGTGCCAGCTCTCTCCAGGGAAACAATCAGCCCCAGCATTTT
D gene: NA
J gene: TRBJ1-5
V gene: TRBV6-5
clone size: NA

CDR3 protein: CASMTGSETQYF
CDR3 DNA: TGTGCCAGCATGACAGGGTCAGAGACCCAGTACTTC
D gene: TRBD1
J gene: TRBJ2-5
V gene: TRBV2
clone size: NA

CDR3 protein: CASSEKVGTSTDTQYF
CDR3 DNA: TGTGCCAGCAGTGAAAAGGTGGGGACTAGCACAGATACGCAGTATTTT
D gene: NA
J gene: TRBJ2-3
V gene: TRBV2
clone size: NA

CDR3 protein: CATSENSGSTDTQYF
CDR3 DNA: TGTGCCACCAGTGAGAATAGCGGGAGCACAGATACGCAGTATTTT
D gene: TRBD2
J gene: TRBJ2-3
V gene: TRBV24-1
clone size: once

CDR3 protein: CASSLGLAGTYEQYF
CDR3 DNA: TGTGCCAGCAGCTTGGGACTAGCGGGAACCTACGAGCAGTACTTC
D gene: TRBD2
J gene: TRBJ2-7
V gene: TRBV7-9
clone size: NA

CDR3 protein: CASSLGTVTYEQYF
CDR3 DNA: TGCGCCAGCAGCTTAGGGACAGTGACCTACGAGCAGTACTTC
D gene: TRBD1
J gene: TRBJ2-7
V gene: TRBV5-1
clone size: NA

CDR3 protein: CASSFQGTNTGELFF
CDR3 DNA: TGTGCCAGCAGTTTCCAGGGTACGAACACCGGGGAGCTGTTTTTT
D gene: NA
J gene: TRBJ2-2
V gene: TRBV9
clone size: NA

CDR3 protein: CASSRDRGRFTEAFF
CDR3 DNA: TGTGCCAGCAGCCGGGACAGGGGGCGGTTCACTGAAGCTTTCTTT
D gene: TRBD1
J gene: TRBJ1-1
V gene: TRBV7-9
clone size: NA

CDR3 protein: CASSPEDRAEAFF
CDR3 DNA: TGTGCCAGCAGTCCAGAGGACAGGGCAGAAGCTTTCTTT
D gene: TRBD1
J gene: TRBJ1-1
V gene: TRBV6-5
clone size: NA

CDR3 protein: CASSSGGGARGYTF
CDR3 DNA: TGTGCCAGCAGTTCAGGAGGCGGGGCACGGGGCTACACCTTC
D gene: NA
J gene: TRBJ1-2
V gene: TRBV5-4
clone size: NA

CDR3 protein: CASSPLPTGLAGRTDTQYF
CDR3 DNA: TGTGCCAGCAGCCCCCTCCCGACCGGGCTAGCGGGACGCACAGATACGCAGTATTTT
D gene: TRBD2
J gene: TRBJ2-3
V gene: TRBV7-3
clone size: NA

CDR3 protein: CATSREIGGNTGELFF
CDR3 DNA: TGTGCCACCAGCAGAGAAATTGGAGGGAACACCGGGGAGCTGTTTTTT
D gene: NA
J gene: TRBJ2-2
V gene: TRBV15
clone size: NA

CDR3 protein: CAWSPPGVTEAFF
CDR3 DNA: TGTGCCTGGAGTCCGCCGGGGGTCACTGAAGCTTTCTTT
D gene: NA
J gene: TRBJ1-1
V gene: TRBV30
clone size: NA

CDR3 protein: CATGQGSSNEQFF
CDR3 DNA: TGTGCCACGGGACAGGGTAGCTCCAATGAGCAGTTCTTC
D gene: TRBD1
J gene: TRBJ2-1
V gene: TRBV24-1
clone size: few

CDR3 protein: CAVGLAGATNEQFF
CDR3 DNA: TGTGCCGTCGGACTAGCGGGAGCGACCAATGAGCAGTTCTTC
D gene: TRBD2
J gene: TRBJ2-1
V gene: TRBV19
clone size: NA

CDR3 protein: CASSPGQDYYGYTF
CDR3 DNA: TGTGCCAGCTCACCAGGACAGGACTATTATGGCTACACCTTC
D gene: TRBD1
J gene: TRBJ1-2
V gene: TRBV18
clone size: NA

CDR3 protein: CASSVVRGNMNTEAFF
CDR3 DNA: TGCGCCAGCAGTGTGGTCCGGGGTAATATGAACACTGAAGCTTTCTTT
D gene: NA
J gene: TRBJ1-1
V gene: TRBV10-1
clone size: NA

CDR3 protein: CASSTWDRVNGYTF
CDR3 DNA: TGTGCCAGTAGTACGTGGGACAGGGTAAATGGCTACACCTTC
D gene: TRBD1
J gene: TRBJ1-2
V gene: TRBV19
clone size: NA

CDR3 protein: CASSVEDRVYSGANVLTF
CDR3 DNA: TGTGCCAGCAGCGTAGAAGACAGGGTTTACTCTGGGGCCAACGTCCTGACTTTC
D gene: TRBD1
J gene: TRBJ2-6
V gene: TRBV9
clone size: NA

CDR3 protein: CASPPEGFQETQYF
CDR3 DNA: TGTGCCAGCCCTCCCGAGGGTTTCCAAGAGACCCAGTACTTC
D gene: NA
J gene: TRBJ2-5
V gene: TRBV7-9
clone size: NA